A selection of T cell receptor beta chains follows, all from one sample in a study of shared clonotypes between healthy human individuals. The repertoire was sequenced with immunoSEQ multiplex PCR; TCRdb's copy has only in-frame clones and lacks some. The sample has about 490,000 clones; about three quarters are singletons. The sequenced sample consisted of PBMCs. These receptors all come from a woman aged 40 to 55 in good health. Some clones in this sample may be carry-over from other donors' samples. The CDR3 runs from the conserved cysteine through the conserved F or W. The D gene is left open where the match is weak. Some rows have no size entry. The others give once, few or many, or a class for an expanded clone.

CDR3 DNA: TGTGCCAGCAGTTTAATCTACAGGGGACGCGACCAGCCCCAGCATTTT
CDR3 protein: CASSLIYRGRDQPQHF
J gene: TRBJ1-5
clone size: -
D gene: TRBD1
V gene: TRBV27

CDR3 DNA: TGTGCCAGCAGCGTTGGGCGGTCCCAAGAGACCCAGTACTTC
CDR3 protein: CASSVGRSQETQYF
J gene: TRBJ2-5
clone size: -
D gene: -
V gene: TRBV9

CDR3 DNA: TGCGCCAGCAGCTTGAATAGCGGGAGGGCCAATGAGCAGTTCTTC
CDR3 protein: CASSLNSGRANEQFF
J gene: TRBJ2-1
clone size: -
D gene: TRBD2
V gene: TRBV5-1

CDR3 DNA: TGTGCCAGCTCACCCAACCGGCCACTAGCGGGAGTTAGCGAGCAGTACTTC
CDR3 protein: CASSPNRPLAGVSEQYF
J gene: TRBJ2-7
clone size: once
D gene: TRBD2
V gene: TRBV18

CDR3 DNA: TGTGCCAGCAGCCGGGACAGCTTAACGCTAGCCAAAAACATTCAGTACTTC
CDR3 protein: CASSRDSLTLAKNIQYF
J gene: TRBJ2-4
clone size: few
D gene: TRBD1
V gene: TRBV7-6

CDR3 DNA: TGTGCCATCAGTGACCCCGGGGTCAACCCTTTAGGGACTGAAGCTTTCTTT
CDR3 protein: CAISDPGVNPLGTEAFF
J gene: TRBJ1-1
clone size: many
D gene: -
V gene: TRBV10-3

CDR3 DNA: TGCAGTGCTAGAAGGGGGCGCGAGCAGTACTTC
CDR3 protein: CSARRGREQYF
J gene: TRBJ2-7
clone size: -
D gene: TRBD1
V gene: TRBV20-1

CDR3 DNA: TGTGCCAGTTTTCGGGGGACAGGGTACCCGAGGGAGCCCCAGCATTTT
CDR3 protein: CASFRGTGYPREPQHF
J gene: TRBJ1-5
clone size: -
D gene: TRBD1
V gene: TRBV19

CDR3 DNA: TGCGCCAGCGCAGAGACAGGGCTTACCAAAAACATTCAGTACTTC
CDR3 protein: CASAETGLTKNIQYF
J gene: TRBJ2-4
clone size: -
D gene: TRBD1
V gene: TRBV4-1

CDR3 DNA: TGTGCCAGCAGCCCCCGGGACAGGGTTGGCTACGAGCAGTACTTC
CDR3 protein: CASSPRDRVGYEQYF
J gene: TRBJ2-7
clone size: -
D gene: TRBD1
V gene: TRBV7-8

CDR3 DNA: TGTGCCAGCAGTTTAAGTGGGCGGGAGCAGTTCTTC
CDR3 protein: CASSLSGREQFF
J gene: TRBJ2-1
clone size: once
D gene: -
V gene: TRBV28

CDR3 DNA: TGTGCCAGCAGCGGGCAGCTAGGGTTTCGCTCCCAAGAGACCCAGTACTTC
CDR3 protein: CASSGQLGFRSQETQYF
J gene: TRBJ2-5
clone size: -
D gene: -
V gene: TRBV7-8

CDR3 DNA: TGCGCCAGCAGAGTAACTCTCAATCAGCCCCAGCATTTT
CDR3 protein: CASRVTLNQPQHF
J gene: TRBJ1-5
clone size: -
D gene: -
V gene: TRBV5-1

CDR3 DNA: TGTGCCAGTAGTATAGGTGGGGGGTTCTACGAGCAGTACTTC
CDR3 protein: CASSIGGGFYEQYF
J gene: TRBJ2-7
clone size: once
D gene: -
V gene: TRBV19

CDR3 DNA: TGTGCCAGCAGTGCAGCCCCTAACCTTGTTAGCGGGATGTGGGTCGCGAACACCGGGGAGCTGTTTTTT
CDR3 protein: CASSAAPNLVSGMWVANTGELFF
J gene: TRBJ2-2
clone size: -
D gene: TRBD2
V gene: TRBV6-1

CDR3 DNA: TGTGCCAGCAGTTGGTTAGCGGGACGGGAGAGGAATGAGCAGTTCTTC
CDR3 protein: CASSWLAGRERNEQFF
J gene: TRBJ2-1
clone size: once
D gene: TRBD2
V gene: TRBV27